This TCR beta chain derives from a study of T cell responses to AZD1222 COVID-19 vaccine. Looking at the study overall: Researchers grouped second doses given at about 4 or about 12 weeks into one pool. Findings of the study overall: Clonal diversity was possibly underestimated, and the donors were mostly white British, with more females. Repertoire collection took place solely once the T cell response had peaked.

Libraries were prepared by immunoSEQ multiplex PCR; TCRdb keeps only in-frame clonotypes and omits some of them. The data show under 150,000 clones, with 70% to 90% seen just once and more than 3% held by the top ten. V was clipped by 5 bases and J by 2 bases, with 18 bases between them. The germline CDR1 and CDR2 sequences are SEHNR and FQNEAQ (reference sequence). The CDR3 length is 16 residues. About this clone: The antigen is not known.

The chain is built from TRBV7-9 and TRBJ1-2; tentatively, D is TRBD1 (6 bases). Sequences were derived from peripheral blood, sampled on day 0 of AZD1222 vaccination. This sequence originates from an adult in good health. The CDR3 loop is CASSPDRTPSNYGYTF. In nucleotides, the CDR3 is TGTGCCAGCAGCCCCGACAGGACCCCTTCCAACTATGGCTACACCTTC.